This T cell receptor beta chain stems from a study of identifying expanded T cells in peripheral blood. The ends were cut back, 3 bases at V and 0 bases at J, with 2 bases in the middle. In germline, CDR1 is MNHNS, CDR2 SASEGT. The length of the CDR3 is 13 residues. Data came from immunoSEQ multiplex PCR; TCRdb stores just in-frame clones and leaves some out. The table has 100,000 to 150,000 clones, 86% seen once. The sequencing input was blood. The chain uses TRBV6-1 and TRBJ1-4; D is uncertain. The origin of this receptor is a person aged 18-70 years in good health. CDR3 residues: CASSEATNEKLFF. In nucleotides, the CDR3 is TGTGCCAGCAGTGAGGCAACTAATGAAAAACTGTTTTTT.